The next 5 T cell receptor beta chains were all read from a single sample in a study of shared clonotypes between healthy human individuals. Here immunoSEQ multiplex PCR was the method, and the copy in TCRdb shows in-frame clones only, minus some. The sample carries 1,400,000 or so clones, 98% to 99% recorded once. Source material: naive CD4+ T cells sorted from blood. Subset defined: CD45RA+ positively selected. The receptors originated from a man aged 30 to 45 in good health.

Concerning this clone itself: At the DNA level, this CDR3 is encoded by other sequences in the same sample as well. This chain uses TRBV5-1 with TRBJ2-7; no clear D. Germline loops: CDR1 SGHRS, CDR2 YFSETQ. The CDR3 is 14 amino acids. The ends were cut back, 0 bases at V and 3 bases at J, with 10 bases in the middle. The CDR3 sequence: CASSLGGPLYEQYF. The CDR3 bases are TGCGCCAGCAGCTTGGGTGGTCCCCTCTACGAGCAGTACTTC.

V usage is TRBV18 and J usage is TRBJ1-1, with a possible D match to TRBD1 (6 bases). Germline values: CDR1 KGHSH, CDR2 LQKENI. Trimming removed 8 bases from V and 0 bases from J, with 13 bases in between. CDR3 size: 14 residues. The CDR3 DNA is TGTGCCAGCCGCATTACAGGGATGAACACTGAAGCTTTCTTT. Protein product: CASRITGMNTEAFF.

The genes are TRBV9 and TRBJ2-2; TRBD2 is a possible D gene (5 bases). This CDR3 is built from 17 residues. Germline values: CDR1 SGDLS, CDR2 YYNGEE. Deletions cut 0 bases from V and 5 bases from J, with 17 bases between. Written as DNA, the CDR3 is TGTGCCAGCAGCGTAGCGTCTAGCCCCGAAGGAACCGGGGAGCTGTTTTTT. Its translation is CASSVASSPEGTGELFF. Variable domain in full (rest from reference TRBV9 and TRBJ2-2): DSGVTQTPKHLITATGQRVTLRCSPRSGDLSVYWYQQSLDQGLQFLIQYYNGEERAKGNILERFSAQQFPDLHSELNLSSLELGDSALYFCASSVASSPEGTGELFFGEGSRLTVL.

The genes are TRBV9 and TRBJ2-1, with TRBD2 identical over 8 bases. CDR1 SGDLS and CDR2 YYNGEE come from the germline V gene. V dropped 4 bases and J dropped 3; count of bases not matched to a gene: 6. The CDR3 spans 15 residues. This CDR3 reads CASSSRLASYNEQFF. The DNA for the CDR3 is TGTGCCAGCAGCTCCCGACTAGCGAGCTACAATGAGCAGTTCTTC. Together with reference TRBV9 and TRBJ2-1, the CDR3 gives the full variable domain: DSGVTQTPKHLITATGQRVTLRCSPRSGDLSVYWYQQSLDQGLQFLIQYYNGEERAKGNILERFSAQQFPDLHSELNLSSLELGDSALYFCASSSRLASYNEQFFGPGTRLTVL.

The J gene is TRBJ1-2, the V gene TRBV7-9; perhaps TRBD1 as D (5 bases). The V gene lost 5 bases and the J gene lost 3 bases, with 13 bases spanning the gap. Per the germline V gene, CDR1 is SEHNR and CDR2 is FQNEAQ (reference sequence). This CDR3 spans 14 amino acids. This CDR3 reads CASSVLSRDYGYTF. CDR3 nucleotides: TGTGCCAGCAGCGTCCTCTCCAGGGACTATGGCTACACCTTC. The full variable domain, in which reference TRBV7-9 and TRBJ1-2 provide the parts outside the CDR3, is DTGVSQNPRHKITKRGQNVTFRCDPISEHNRLYWYRQTLGQGPEFLTYFQNEAQLEKSRLLSDRFSAERPKGSFSTLEIQRTEQGDSAMYLCASSVLSRDYGYTFGSGTRLTVV.